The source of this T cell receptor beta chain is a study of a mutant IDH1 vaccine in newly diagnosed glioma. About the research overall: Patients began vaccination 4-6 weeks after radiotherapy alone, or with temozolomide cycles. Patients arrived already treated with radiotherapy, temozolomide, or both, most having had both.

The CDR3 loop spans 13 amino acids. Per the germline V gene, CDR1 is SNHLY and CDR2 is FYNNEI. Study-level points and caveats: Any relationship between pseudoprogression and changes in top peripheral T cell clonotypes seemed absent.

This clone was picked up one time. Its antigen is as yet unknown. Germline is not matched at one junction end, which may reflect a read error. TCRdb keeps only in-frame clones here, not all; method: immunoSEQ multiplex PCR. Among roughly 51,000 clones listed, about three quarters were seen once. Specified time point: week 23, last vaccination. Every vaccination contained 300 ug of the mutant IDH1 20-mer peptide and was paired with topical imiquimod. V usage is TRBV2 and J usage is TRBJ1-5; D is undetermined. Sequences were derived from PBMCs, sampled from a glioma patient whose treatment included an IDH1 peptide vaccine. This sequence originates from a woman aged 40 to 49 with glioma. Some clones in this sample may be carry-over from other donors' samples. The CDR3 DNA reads TGTGCCAGCAGGGAAGATGGCAATCAGCCCCAGCATTTT. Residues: CASREDGNQPQHF.